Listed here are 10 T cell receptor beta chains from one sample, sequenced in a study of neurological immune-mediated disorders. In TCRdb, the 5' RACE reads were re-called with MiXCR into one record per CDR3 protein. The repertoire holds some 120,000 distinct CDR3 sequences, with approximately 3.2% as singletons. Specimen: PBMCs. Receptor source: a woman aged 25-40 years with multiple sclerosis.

In DNA form, the CDR3 reads TGTGCCATCACCCACGGGGGACAAGAAGATTCTTCCCCTCCTCAGCCCCAGCATTTT. Its protein product is CAITHGGQEDSSPPQPQHF. The V gene is TRBV10-3, the J gene TRBJ1-5; a weak D match, TRBD1 (6 bases). Deletions cut 7 bases from V and 6 bases from J, with 31 bases between. The CDR3 extends over 19 amino acids. Per the germline V gene, CDR1 is ENHRY and CDR2 is SYGVKD.

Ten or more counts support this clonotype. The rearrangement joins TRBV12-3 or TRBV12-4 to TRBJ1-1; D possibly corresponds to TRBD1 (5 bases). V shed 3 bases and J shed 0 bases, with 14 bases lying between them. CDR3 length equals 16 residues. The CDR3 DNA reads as TGTGCCAGCAGTTTCGCCCGGGGGAGAATGAACACTGAAGCTTTCTTT. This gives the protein CASSFARGRMNTEAFF.

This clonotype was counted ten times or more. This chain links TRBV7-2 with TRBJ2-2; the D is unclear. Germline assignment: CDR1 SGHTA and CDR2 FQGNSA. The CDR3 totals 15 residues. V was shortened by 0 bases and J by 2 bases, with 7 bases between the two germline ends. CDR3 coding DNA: TGTGCCAGCAGCTTAGCCCACGAAAACACCGGGGAGCTGTTTTTT. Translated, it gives CASSLAHENTGELFF.

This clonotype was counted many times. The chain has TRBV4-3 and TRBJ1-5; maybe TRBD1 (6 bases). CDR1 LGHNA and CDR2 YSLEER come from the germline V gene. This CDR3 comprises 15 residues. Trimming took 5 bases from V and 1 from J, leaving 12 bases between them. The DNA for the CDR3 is TGCGCCAGCAGCAAAAATACAGGGAGCAATCAGCCCCAGCATTTT. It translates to CASSKNTGSNQPQHF.

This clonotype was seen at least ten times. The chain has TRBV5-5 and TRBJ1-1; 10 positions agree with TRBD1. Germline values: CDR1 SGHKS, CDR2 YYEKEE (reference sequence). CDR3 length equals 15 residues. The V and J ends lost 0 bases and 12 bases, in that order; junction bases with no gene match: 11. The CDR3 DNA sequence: TGTGCCAGCAGCTTGGTCAGCTTCGGACAGGGGGAAACTTTCTTT. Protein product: CASSLVSFGQGETFF.

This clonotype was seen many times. Written as DNA, the CDR3 is TGTGCCAGCAGTTACTCAGTCGGACTAGCGGCCCAATACAATGAGCAGTTCTTC. The encoded protein is CASSYSVGLAAQYNEQFF. V and J are TRBV6-2 or TRBV6-3 and TRBJ2-1; 10 nucleotides agree with TRBD2. CDR3 size: 18 residues. V lost 0 bases to trimming and J lost 4 bases; unmatched junction nucleotides: 9. The V gene's germline CDR1 is MNHEY and CDR2 SVGEGT.

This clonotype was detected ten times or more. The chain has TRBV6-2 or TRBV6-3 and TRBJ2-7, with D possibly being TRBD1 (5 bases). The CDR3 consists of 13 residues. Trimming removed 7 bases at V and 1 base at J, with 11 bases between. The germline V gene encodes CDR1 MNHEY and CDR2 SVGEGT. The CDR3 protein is CASTLDSSYEQYF. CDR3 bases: TGTGCCAGCACCCTTGACAGTTCCTACGAGCAGTACTTC.

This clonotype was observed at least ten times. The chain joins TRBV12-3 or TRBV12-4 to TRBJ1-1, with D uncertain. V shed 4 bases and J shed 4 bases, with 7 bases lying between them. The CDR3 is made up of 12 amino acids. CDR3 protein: CASSSGPTEAFF. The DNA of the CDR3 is TGTGCCAGCAGTTCTGGGCCCACTGAAGCTTTCTTT.

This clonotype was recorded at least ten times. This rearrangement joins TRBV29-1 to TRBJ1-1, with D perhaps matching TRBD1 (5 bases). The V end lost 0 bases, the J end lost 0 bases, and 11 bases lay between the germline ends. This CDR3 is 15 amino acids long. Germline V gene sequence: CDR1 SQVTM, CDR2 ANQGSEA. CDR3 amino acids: CSVEDLDSLNTEAFF. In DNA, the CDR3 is TGCAGCGTTGAAGATCTCGACAGCCTGAACACTGAAGCTTTCTTT. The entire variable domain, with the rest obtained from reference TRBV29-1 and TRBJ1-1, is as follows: SAVISQKPSRDICQRGTSLTIQCQVDSQVTMMFWYRQQPGQSLTLIATANQGSEATYESGFVIDKFPISRPNLTFSTLTVSNMSPEDSSIYLCSVEDLDSLNTEAFFGQGTRLTVV.

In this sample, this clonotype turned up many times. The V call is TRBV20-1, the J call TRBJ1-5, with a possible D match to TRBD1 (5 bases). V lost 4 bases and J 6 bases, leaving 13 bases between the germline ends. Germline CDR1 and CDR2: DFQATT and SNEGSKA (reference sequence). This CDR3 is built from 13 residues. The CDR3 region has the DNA TGCAGTGCTATAGTGCGGGGGGGTCAGCCCCAGCATTTT. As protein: CSAIVRGGQPQHF.